This T cell receptor beta chain comes out of a study of cytomegalovirus exposure and HLA in healthy donors. Study-level information: A data release that came early held 80 million or so unique TCRs from HLA-typed donors. Study results and limitations: Sequencing likely produced, as an artifact, a cluster of highly shared sequence variants. The classifier reportedly diagnosed cytomegalovirus status with high sensitivity and specificity. Certain indistinguishable V segments, among them TRBV6-2 and TRBV6-3, were excluded.

PCR was performed using 60 Vbeta and 13 Jbeta primers. The method was immunoSEQ multiplex PCR; TCRdb's version includes in-frame clones alone and lacks a portion of them. The repertoire table contains around 76,000 clones. The CDR3 is 15 residues long. The V end was cut by 3 bases, the J end by 6 bases, with 18 bases between. Germline V gene sequence: CDR1 ENHRY, CDR2 SYGVKD. Notes on this clone: Its target is not known.

The source material was PBMCs. The clonotype was recovered from a middle-aged man in good health and CMV-seronegative. This chain uses TRBV10-3 with TRBJ2-7; possibly TRBD1 for D (5 bases). CDR3 in amino acids: CAISDPTDLPGEQYF. CDR3 nucleotide sequence: TGTGCCATCAGTGACCCGACAGACCTCCCTGGCGAGCAGTACTTC.